This T cell receptor beta chain was sequenced for a study of CD8 T cells in Susac syndrome. Random hexamers were used to reverse transcribe an amount of roughly 0.5 to 1 ug RNA. By means of immunoSEQ multiplex PCR, TCR beta CDR3 spanning 54 Vbeta and 13 Jbeta underwent amplification. From the immunoSEQ multiplex PCR reads, TCRdb called clonotypes with MiXCR, one entry per CDR3 protein. In the table there are approximately 220,000 distinct CDR3 sequences, roughly 90% of which are singletons. CDR3 length: 12 residues. The V and J ends lost 6 bases and 1 base respectively, with 6 bases between them. Looked up from germline, CDR1 is PRHDT and CDR2 is FYEKMQ (reference sequence). Sequencing of TCR beta was carried out in blood CD8+ and CD4+ T cells. TEMRA cells were FACS-enriched, while CD8+ and CD4+ T cells were negatively isolated.

The rearrangement uses TRBV13 and TRBJ1-1; D remains ambiguous. The origin of this receptor is a human donor with multiple sclerosis. The sample was CD8+ T cells from PBMCs. Here the CDR3 DNA reads TGTGCCAGCAGGGAAGGGAACACTGAAGCTTTCTTT. Amino acids: CASREGNTEAFF.